This T cell receptor beta chain was documented in a study of blood T cell repertoires in COVID-19. Trimming at V came to 5 bases and at J to 3 bases, leaving 10 bases not matched to a gene. The CDR3 is 16 residues long. The germline gives CDR1 SEHNR, CDR2 FQNEAQ (reference sequence). This clone was observed once. Profiling relied on immunoSEQ multiplex PCR, and the TCRdb table lists in-frame clones only, not all of them. The sample lists 200,000 or so clones; about 84% were seen once. V and J are TRBV7-9 and TRBJ1-5; 7 bases agree with TRBD1. The sample consisted of peripheral blood. The TCR was taken from a person between 65 and 79 years old with COVID-19, enrolled during active disease. As DNA, the CDR3 is TGTGCCAGCAGCCCTGGGACAGCGGGCCCCAATCAGCCCCAGCATTTT. This sequence encodes CASSPGTAGPNQPQHF.